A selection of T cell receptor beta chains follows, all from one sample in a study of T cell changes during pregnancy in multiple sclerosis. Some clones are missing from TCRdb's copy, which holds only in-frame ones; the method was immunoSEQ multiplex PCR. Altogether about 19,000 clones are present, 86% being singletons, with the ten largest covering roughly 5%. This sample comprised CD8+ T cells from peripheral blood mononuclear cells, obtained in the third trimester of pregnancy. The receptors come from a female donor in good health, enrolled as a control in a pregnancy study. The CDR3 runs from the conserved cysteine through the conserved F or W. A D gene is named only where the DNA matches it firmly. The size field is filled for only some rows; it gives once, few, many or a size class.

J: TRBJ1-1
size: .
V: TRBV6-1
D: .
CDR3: CASSEALQPGMNTEAFF
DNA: TGTGCCAGCAGTGAAGCGCTTCAACCGGGGATGAACACTGAAGCTTTCTTT

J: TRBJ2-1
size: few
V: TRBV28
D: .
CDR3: CASRTRPRGALYNEQFF
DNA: TGTGCCAGCAGGACTCGACCCAGGGGAGCTCTATACAATGAGCAGTTCTTC

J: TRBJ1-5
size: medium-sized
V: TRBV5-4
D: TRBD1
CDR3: CAWGQINQPQHF
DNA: TGTGCATGGGGACAGATCAATCAGCCCCAGCATTTT

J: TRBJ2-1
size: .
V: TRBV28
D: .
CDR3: CASRQVWDNEQFF
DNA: TGTGCCAGCCGACAGGTTTGGGACAATGAGCAGTTCTTC

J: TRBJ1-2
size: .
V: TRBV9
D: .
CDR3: CASSPRDRSNYGYTF
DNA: TGTGCCAGCAGCCCGCGGGACCGATCTAACTATGGCTACACCTTC

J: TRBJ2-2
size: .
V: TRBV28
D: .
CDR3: CASSLDTTRSTGELFF
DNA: TGTGCCAGCAGTCTGGATACCACGAGGAGCACCGGGGAGCTGTTTTTT

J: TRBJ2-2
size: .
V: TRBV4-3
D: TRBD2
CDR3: CASSGGANTGELFF
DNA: TGCGCCAGCAGCGGGGGGGCGAACACCGGGGAGCTGTTTTTT

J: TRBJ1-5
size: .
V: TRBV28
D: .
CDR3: CASTPRGKGNQPQHF
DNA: TGTGCCAGCACCCCGAGAGGGAAGGGCAATCAGCCCCAGCATTTT

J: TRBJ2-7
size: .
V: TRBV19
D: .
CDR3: CASSQGRSGNYEQYF
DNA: TGTGCCAGTAGCCAGGGCCGGTCAGGGAACTACGAGCAGTACTTC

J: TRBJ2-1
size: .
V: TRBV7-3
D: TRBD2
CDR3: CASSLMGGRDEQFF
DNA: TGTGCCAGCAGCTTAATGGGGGGGAGGGATGAGCAGTTCTTC

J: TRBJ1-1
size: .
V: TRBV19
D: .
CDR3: CASSSHPADTEAFF
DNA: TGTGCCAGTAGTAGTCACCCGGCGGACACTGAAGCTTTCTTT

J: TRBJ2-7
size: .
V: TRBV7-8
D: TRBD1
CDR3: CASRGGDSSYEQYF
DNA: TGTGCCAGCAGGGGTGGGGACAGCTCCTACGAGCAGTACTTC

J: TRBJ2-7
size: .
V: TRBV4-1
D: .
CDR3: CASSHTGTKEQYF
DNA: TGCGCCAGCAGCCACACCGGGACAAAAGAGCAGTACTTC

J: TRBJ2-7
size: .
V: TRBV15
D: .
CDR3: CATSGRGAHEQYF
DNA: TGTGCCACCAGCGGCAGGGGTGCCCACGAGCAGTACTTC

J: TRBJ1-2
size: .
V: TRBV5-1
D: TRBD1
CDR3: CASRSAGTGNYGYTF
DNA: TGCGCCAGCAGATCCGCCGGGACAGGGAACTATGGCTACACCTTC

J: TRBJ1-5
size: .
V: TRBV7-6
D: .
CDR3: CASSLGGQPESCNQPQHF
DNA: TGTGCCAGCAGCTTAGGCGGACAGCCGGAGAGTTGCAATCAGCCCCAGCATTTT

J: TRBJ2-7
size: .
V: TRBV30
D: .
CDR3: CAWSVGDFYEQYF
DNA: TGTGCCTGGAGTGTCGGGGATTTCTACGAGCAGTACTTC

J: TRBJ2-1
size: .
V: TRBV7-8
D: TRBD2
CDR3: CASSRVLGQILAGGRNEQFF
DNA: TGTGCCAGCAGCCGGGTGCTGGGACAGATTCTAGCGGGGGGGCGGAATGAGCAGTTCTTC

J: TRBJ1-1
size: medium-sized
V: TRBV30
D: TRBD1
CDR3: CAWEGTATYEAFF
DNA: TGTGCCTGGGAAGGGACAGCCACTTATGAAGCTTTCTTT

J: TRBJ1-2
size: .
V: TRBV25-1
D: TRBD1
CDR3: CATWTGRGYTF
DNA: TGCGCCACCTGGACAGGGCGTGGCTACACCTTC

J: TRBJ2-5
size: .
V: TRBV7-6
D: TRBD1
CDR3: CASSSDRGRETQYF
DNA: TGTGCCAGCAGCTCGGACAGGGGTCGAGAGACCCAGTACTTC

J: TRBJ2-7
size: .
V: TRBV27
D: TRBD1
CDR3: CASSPGQGAGEQYF
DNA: TGTGCCAGCAGTCCCGGACAGGGCGCGGGTGAGCAGTACTTC

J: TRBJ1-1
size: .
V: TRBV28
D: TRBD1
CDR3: CASSLDRGIGTEAFF
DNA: TGTGCCAGCAGTTTAGACAGGGGCATAGGCACTGAAGCTTTCTTT

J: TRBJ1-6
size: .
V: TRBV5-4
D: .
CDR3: CASSLDRKSLHF
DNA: TGTGCCAGCAGCTTGGACAGGAAGTCCCTCCACTTT

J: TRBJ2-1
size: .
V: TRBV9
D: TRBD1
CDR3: CASSGDRGRDEQFF
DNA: TGTGCCAGCAGCGGGGACAGGGGGCGCGATGAGCAGTTCTTC

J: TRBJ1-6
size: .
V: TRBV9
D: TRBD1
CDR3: CASSGGGSEYNSPLHF
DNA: TGTGCCAGCAGTGGAGGGGGCAGCGAATATAATTCACCCCTCCACTTT

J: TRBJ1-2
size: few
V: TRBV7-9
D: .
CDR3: CASSLRADGYTF
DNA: TGTGCCAGCAGCCTCAGAGCGGATGGCTACACCTTC

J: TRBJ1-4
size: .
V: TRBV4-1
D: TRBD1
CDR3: CASSLRPNLGTGDEKLFF
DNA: TGCGCCAGCAGCCTAAGACCCAACCTCGGGACAGGGGATGAAAAACTGTTTTTT

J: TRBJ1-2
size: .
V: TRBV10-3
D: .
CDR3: CAISGAPNYGYTF
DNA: TGTGCCATCTCAGGCGCTCCCAACTATGGCTACACCTTC